The clone carrying this TCR beta chain was counted at least ten times. What it binds is not known. This sample was taken from a study of T cell repertoires in cytomegalovirus infection. Study summary: Matching HLA type and CMV infection were both indicated by public TCR beta signatures.

This CDR3 has 16 residues. The V end lost 1 base, the J end lost 1 base, and 11 bases lay between the germline ends. Per the germline V gene, CDR1 is SEHNR and CDR2 is FQNEAQ (reference sequence). Study conclusions and caveats: Individuals carrying CMV plus the relevant HLA were identified by cumulative frequency of public TCR beta families.

TCRdb passed the reads through MiXCR, listing each CDR3 protein once. This table holds 150,000 to 200,000 distinct CDR3 sequences, over 13% found once. The chain recombines TRBV7-9 with TRBJ1-5; D uncertain. The sample was PBMCs. This receptor was identified in a human donor in good health (CMV status not recorded). Some clones in this sample may be carry-over from other donors' samples. The CDR3 is CASSLEGQVSNQPQHF. The CDR3, as DNA: TGTGCCAGCAGCTTAGAAGGTCAGGTCAGCAATCAGCCCCAGCATTTT.